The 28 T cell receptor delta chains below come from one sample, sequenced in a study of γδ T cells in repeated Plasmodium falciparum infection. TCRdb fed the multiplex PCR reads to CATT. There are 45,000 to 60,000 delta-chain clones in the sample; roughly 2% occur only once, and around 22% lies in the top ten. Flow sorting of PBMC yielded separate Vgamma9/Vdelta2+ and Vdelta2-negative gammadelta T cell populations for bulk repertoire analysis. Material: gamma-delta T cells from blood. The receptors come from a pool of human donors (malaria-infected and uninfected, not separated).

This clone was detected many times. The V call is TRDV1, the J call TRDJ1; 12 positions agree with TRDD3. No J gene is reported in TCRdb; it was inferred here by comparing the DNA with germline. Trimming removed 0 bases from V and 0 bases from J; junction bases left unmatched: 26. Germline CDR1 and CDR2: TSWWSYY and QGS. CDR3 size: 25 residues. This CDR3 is CALGELGDLLLRTGGYKLYTDKLIF. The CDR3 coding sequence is TGTGCTCTTGGGGAACTAGGAGATCTACTACTCCGTACTGGGGGATACAAACTGTACACCGATAAACTCATCTTT.

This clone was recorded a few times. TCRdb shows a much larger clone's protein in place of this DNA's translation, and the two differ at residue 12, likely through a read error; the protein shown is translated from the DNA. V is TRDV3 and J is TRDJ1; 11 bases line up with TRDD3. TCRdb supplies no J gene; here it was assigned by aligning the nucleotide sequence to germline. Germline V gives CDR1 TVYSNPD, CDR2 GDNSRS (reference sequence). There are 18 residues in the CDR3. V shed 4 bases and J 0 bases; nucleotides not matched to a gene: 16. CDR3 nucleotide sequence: TGTGCCTCTTATTGCCTGGGGGATACTGTTTGGCACACCGATAAACTCATCTTT. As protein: CASYCLGDTVWHTDKLIF.

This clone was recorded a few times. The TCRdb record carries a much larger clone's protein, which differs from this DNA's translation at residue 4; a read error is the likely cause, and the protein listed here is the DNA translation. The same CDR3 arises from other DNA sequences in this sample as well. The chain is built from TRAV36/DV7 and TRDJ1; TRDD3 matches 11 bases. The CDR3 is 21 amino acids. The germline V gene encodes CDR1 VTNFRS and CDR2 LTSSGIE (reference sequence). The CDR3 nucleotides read TGTGCTGTGATAGGCGAGGGACTTCCTATGTATTCTGGGGGATACAACGATAAGCTCATCTTT. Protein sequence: CAVIGEGLPMYSGGYNDKLIF.

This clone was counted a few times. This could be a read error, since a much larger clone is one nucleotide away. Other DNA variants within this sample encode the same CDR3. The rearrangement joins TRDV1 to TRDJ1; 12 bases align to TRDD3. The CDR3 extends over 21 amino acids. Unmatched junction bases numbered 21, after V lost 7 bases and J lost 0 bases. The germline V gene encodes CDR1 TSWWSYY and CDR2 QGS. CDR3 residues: CALAPQRMVLGDTLYTDKLIF. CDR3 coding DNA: TGTGCTCTTGCACCCCAGCGGATGGTACTGGGGGATACCCTGTACACCGATAAACTCATCTTT.

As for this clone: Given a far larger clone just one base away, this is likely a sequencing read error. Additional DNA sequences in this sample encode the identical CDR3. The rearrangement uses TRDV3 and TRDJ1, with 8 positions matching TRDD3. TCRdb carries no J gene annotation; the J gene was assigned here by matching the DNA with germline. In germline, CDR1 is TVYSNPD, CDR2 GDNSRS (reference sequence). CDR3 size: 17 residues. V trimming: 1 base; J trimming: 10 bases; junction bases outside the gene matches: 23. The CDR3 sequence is CAFIKLPLQTLTGGLIF. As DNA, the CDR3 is TGTGCCTTTATAAAACTCCCCTTACAGACCCTTACTGGGGGACTCATCTTT.

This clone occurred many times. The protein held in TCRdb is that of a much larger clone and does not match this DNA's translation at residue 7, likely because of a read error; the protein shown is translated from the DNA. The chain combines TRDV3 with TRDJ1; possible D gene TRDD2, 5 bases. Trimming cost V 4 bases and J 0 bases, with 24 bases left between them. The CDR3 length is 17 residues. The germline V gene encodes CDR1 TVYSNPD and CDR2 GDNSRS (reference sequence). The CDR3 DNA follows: TGTGCCTCTACTTCTTCCCAGCTTCACACCCACACCGATAAACTCATCTTT. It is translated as CASTSSQLHTHTDKLIF. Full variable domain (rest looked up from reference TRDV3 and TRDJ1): CDKVTQSSPDQTVASGSEVVLLCTYDTVYSNPDLFWYRIRPDYSFQFVFYGDNSRSEGADFTQGRFSVKHILTQKAFHLVISPVRTEDSATYYCASTSSQLHTHTDKLIFGKGTRVTVEP.

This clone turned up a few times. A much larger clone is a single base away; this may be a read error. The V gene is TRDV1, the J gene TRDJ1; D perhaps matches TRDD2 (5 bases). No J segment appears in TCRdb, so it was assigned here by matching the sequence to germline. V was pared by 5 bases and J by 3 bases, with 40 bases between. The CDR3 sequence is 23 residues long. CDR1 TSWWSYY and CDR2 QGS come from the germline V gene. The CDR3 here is CALGTTFYLLANRGPSGPDKLIF. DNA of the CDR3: TGTGCTCTTGGGACCACGTTTTACCTACTCGCCAATCGGGGCCCCTCGGGTCCCGATAAACTCATCTTT.

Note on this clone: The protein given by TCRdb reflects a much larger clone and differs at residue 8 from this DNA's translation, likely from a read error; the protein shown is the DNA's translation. The CDR3 DNA sequence: TGTGCTCTTGGGGAACTAGCCCCCCTACCCTTCTCTCTTTACTGGGGGAGCTACACCGATAAACTCATCTTT. Its protein is CALGELAPLPFSLYWGSYTDKLIF. The chain joins TRDV1 to TRDJ1; TRDD3 matches at 9 bases. The J gene is absent in TCRdb and was assigned here via DNA matching to germline. CDR1 is TSWWSYY and CDR2 is QGS in the germline V gene. The CDR3 runs 24 residues. After removal of 0 bases from V and 0 bases from J, the junction contained 26 bases not matched to a gene.

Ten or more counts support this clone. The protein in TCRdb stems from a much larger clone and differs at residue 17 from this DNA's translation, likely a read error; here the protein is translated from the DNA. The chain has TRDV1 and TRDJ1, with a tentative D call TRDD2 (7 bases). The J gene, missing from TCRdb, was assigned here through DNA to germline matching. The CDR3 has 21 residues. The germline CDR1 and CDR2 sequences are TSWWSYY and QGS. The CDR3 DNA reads TGTGCTCTTGGGCGTCTCCTTCCTTTATTGGGGATCCCCATGTACACCGGTAAACTCATCTTT. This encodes CALGRLLPLLGIPMYTGKLIF.

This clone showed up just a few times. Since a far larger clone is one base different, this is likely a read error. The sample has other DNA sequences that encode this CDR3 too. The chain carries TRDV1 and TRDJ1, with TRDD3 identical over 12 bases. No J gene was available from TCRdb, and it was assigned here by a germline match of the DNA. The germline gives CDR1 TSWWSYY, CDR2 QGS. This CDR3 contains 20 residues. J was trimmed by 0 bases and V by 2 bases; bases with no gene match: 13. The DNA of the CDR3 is TGTGCTCTTGGGGAAGGACTACCGTACTGGGGGATACCGTACACCGATAAACTCATCTTT. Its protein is CALGEGLPYWGIPYTDKLIF.

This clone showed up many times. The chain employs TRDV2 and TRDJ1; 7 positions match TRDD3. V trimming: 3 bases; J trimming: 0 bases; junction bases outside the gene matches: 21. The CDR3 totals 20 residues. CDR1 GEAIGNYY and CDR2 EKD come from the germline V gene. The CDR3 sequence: CACDAILHTGDRGYTDKLIF. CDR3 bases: TGTGCCTGTGACGCGATCTTGCACACTGGGGATAGGGGGTACACCGATAAACTCATCTTT.

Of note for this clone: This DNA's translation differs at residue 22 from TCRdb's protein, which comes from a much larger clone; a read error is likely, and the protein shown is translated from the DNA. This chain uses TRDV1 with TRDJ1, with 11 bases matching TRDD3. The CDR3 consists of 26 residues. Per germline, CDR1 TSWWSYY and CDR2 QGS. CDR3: CALGELSNPVHTSHWGIKGSTEKLIF. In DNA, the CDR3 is TGTGCTCTTGGGGAACTATCCAATCCGGTCCACACCTCCCACTGGGGGATAAAAGGGTCCACCGAGAAACTCATCTTT.

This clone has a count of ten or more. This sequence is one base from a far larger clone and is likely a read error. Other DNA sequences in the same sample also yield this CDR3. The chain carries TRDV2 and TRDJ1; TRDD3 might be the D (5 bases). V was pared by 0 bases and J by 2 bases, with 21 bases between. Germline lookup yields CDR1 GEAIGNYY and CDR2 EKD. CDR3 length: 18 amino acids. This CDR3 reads CACDTVDGIKRYTDKLIF. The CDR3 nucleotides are TGTGCCTGTGACACCGTCGACGGGATTAAACGGTATACCGATAAACTCATCTTT.

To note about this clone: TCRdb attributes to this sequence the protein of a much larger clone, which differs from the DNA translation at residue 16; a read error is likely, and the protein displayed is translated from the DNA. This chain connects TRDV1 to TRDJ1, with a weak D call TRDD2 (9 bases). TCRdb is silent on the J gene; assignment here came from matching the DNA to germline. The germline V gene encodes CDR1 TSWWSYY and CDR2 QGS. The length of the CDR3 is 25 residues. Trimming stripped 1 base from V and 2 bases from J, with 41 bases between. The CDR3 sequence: CALGEPLLWGAFLHMAGDMTDKLIF. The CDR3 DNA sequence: TGTGCTCTTGGGGAACCTCTTCTCTGGGGAGCCTTCCTACATATGGCGGGGGATATGACCGATAAACTCATCTTT.

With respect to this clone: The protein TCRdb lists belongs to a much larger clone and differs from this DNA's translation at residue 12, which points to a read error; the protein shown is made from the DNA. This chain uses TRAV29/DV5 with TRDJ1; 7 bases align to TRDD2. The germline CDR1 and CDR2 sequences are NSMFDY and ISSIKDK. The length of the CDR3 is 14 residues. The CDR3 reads CAAGHLPCPDKHIF. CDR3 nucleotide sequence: TGTGCAGCAGGCCACCTTCCTTGCCCCGATAAACACATCTTT.

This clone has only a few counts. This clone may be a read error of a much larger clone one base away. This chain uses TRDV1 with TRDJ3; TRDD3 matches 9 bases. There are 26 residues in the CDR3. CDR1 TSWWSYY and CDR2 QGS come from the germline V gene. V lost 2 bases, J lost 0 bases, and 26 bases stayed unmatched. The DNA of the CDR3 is TGTGCTCTTGGGGAAAAATTCCTACGGGTACCCCCTTACTGGGGGACAAGCTCCTGGGACACCCGACAGATGTTTTTC. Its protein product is CALGEKFLRVPPYWGTSSWDTRQMFF.

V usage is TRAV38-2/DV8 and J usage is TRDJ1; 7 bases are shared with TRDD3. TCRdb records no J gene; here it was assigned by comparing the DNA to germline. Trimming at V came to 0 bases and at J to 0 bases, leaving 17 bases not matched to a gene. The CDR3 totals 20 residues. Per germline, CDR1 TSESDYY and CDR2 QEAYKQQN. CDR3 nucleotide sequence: TGTGCTTATAGGAGCGCGAGCCTACTGGGGATCCCCATGTACACCGATAAACTCATCTTT. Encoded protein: CAYRSASLLGIPMYTDKLIF.

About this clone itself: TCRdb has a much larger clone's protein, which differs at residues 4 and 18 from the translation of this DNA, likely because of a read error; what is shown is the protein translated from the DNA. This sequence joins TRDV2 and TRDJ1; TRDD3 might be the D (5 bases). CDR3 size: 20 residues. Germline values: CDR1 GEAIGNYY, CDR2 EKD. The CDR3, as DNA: TGTGCCTGTGGCACCCTCCAGGTGGGTACTGGTGGTCAATACACCGATAAACCCATCTTT. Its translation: CACGTLQVGTGGQYTDKPIF.

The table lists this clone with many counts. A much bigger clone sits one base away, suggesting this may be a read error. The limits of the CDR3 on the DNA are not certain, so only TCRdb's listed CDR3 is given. The CDR3 loop reads CAFGAVVSYVCTGGYASILADKLIF. The J gene was not called, though the V gene is TRDV1; TRDD3 is taken as the D call from the table, unchecked against the DNA. The CDR3 is 25 amino acids long, termini counted. CDR1 is TSWWSYY, CDR2 QGS, per germline.

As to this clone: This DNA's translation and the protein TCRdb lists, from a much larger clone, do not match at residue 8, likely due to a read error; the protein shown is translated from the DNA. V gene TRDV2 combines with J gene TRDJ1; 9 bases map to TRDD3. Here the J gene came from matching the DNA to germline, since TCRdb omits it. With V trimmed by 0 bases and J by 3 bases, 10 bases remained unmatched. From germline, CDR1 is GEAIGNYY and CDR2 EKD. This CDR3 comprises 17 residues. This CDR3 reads CACDTPWEGDTSDKLIF. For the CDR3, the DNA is TGTGCCTGTGACACCCCATGGGAGGGGGATACCTCCGATAAACTCATCTTT.

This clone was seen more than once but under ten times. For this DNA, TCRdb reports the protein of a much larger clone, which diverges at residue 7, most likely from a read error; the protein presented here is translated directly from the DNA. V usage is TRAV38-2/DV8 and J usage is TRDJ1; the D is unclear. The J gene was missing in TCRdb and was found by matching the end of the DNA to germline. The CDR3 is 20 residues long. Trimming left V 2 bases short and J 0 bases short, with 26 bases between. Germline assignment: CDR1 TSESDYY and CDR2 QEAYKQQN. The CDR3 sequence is CAYRRVPPSEGPRYTDKLIF. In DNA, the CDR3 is TGTGCTTATAGGAGGGTTCCCCCCTCCGAAGGCCCTCGGTACACCGATAAACTCATCTTT.

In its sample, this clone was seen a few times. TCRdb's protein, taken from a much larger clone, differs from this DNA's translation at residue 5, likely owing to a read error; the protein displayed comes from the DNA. The CDR3 DNA reads as TGTGCCTGTGACCTGGTCAGGGCCGGCTGGGGGATGCCGGAGGGGACCGATAAACTCATCTTT. It translates to CACDLVRAGWGMPEGTDKLIF. The gene calls are TRDV2 and TRDJ1, with TRDD3 identical over 9 bases. Assignment of the J gene here rests on matching the DNA to germline, because TCRdb gives none. Germline loops: CDR1 GEAIGNYY, CDR2 EKD. V gave up 3 bases and J gave up 2 bases; unmatched junction bases: 24. This CDR3 is 21 amino acids long.

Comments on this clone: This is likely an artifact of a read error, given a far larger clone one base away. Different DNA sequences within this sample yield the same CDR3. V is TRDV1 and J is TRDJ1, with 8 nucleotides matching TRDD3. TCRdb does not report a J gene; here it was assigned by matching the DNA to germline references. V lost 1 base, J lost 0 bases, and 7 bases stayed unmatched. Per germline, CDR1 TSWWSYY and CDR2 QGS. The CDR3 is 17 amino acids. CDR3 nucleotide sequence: TGTGCTCTTGGGGAACCCTCCTGGGGGACCTACACCGATAAACTCATCTTT. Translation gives CALGEPSWGTYTDKLIF.

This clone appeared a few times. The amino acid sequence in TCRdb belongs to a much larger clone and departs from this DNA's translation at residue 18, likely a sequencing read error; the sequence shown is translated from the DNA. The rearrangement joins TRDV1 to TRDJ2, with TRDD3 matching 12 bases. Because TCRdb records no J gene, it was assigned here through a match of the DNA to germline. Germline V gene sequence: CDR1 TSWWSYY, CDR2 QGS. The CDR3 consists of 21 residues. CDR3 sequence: CALGAPLRTGGYYALTARLFF. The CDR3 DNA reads TGTGCTCTTGGGGCCCCTCTACGAACTGGGGGATACTACGCTTTGACAGCACGACTCTTCTTT.

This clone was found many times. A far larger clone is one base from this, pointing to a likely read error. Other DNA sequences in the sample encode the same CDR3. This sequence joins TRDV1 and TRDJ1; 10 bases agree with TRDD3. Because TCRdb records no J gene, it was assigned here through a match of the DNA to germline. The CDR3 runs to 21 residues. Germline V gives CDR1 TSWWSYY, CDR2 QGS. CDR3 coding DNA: TGTGCTCTTGGGAAGGGGATTCTTTGGTGGGGGATACCAAAGTACACTGATAAACTCATCTTT. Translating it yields CALGKGILWWGIPKYTDKLIF.

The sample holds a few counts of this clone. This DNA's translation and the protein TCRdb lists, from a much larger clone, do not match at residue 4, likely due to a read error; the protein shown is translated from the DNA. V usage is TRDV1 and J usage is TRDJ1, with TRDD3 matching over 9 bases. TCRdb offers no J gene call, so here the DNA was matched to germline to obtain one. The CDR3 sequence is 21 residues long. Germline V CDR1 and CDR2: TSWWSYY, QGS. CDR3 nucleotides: TGTGCTCTTAGGGAATTAAGTCCTGTATGGGGGATAGCTCTGTACACCGATAAACTCATCTTT. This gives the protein CALRELSPVWGIALYTDKLIF.

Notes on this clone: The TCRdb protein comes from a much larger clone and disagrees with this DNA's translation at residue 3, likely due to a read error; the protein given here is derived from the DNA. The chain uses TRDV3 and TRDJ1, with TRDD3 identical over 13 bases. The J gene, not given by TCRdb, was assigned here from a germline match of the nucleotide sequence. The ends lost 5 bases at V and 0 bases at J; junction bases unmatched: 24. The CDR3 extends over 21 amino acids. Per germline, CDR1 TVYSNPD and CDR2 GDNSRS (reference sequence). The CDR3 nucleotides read TGTGCCCTTTCCTTCCTACGGGCATACTGGGGGATACGCTCGTACACCGATAAACTCATCTTT. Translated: CALSFLRAYWGIRSYTDKLIF.

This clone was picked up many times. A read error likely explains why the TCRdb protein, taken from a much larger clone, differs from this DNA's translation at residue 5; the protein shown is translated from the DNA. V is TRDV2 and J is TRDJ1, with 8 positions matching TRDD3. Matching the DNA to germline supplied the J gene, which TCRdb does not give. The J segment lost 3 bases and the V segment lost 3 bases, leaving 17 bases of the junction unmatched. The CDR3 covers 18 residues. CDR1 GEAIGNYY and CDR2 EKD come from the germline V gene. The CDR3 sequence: CACDAAYWGSARADKLIF. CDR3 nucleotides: TGTGCCTGTGACGCCGCCTACTGGGGGTCCGCCCGGGCCGATAAACTCATCTTT.